There are many counts of the clone carrying this T cell receptor (beta chain). Its matching antigen is unknown. The sample is drawn from a study of Graves' ophthalmopathy and Graves' hyperthyroidism. Study information: The authors defined stable hyperthyroidism as no ophthalmopathy within 18 months of follow-up.

Hyperthyroidism patients, aged 18 to 65, were newly diagnosed, under 2 months' duration. Study observations and caveats: Ophthalmopathy cases were distinguished from stable hyperthyroidism by a 13-signature model, reaching approximately 87% sensitivity and around 80% specificity. Forecasting of ophthalmopathy progression by the model achieved 60% to 71% sensitivity and approximately 72% specificity.

The CDR3 is 14 residues long. Germline CDR1 reads LGHNA; CDR2 reads YNFKEQ. V lost 2 bases, J lost 10 bases, and 12 bases lay in between. As the template, RNA transcripts were used to amplify TCR beta CDR3 regions. A first-round RT-PCR used HTBI primers, followed by a second-round multiplex PCR. TCRdb reprocessed the multiplex PCR reads via MiXCR and lists one record per CDR3 protein. This table has about 1.1 million distinct CDR3 sequences, 35% to 40% appearing once. Specimen: peripheral blood or thyroid tissue (not recorded which). The clonotype originates from an adult man with Graves' hyperthyroidism. V gene TRBV4-2 combines with J gene TRBJ1-6; the D gene is possibly TRBD1 (6 bases). The CDR3 spells CASSQTIQGSPLHF. In DNA form, the CDR3 reads TGTGCCAGCAGCCAAACTATACAGGGATCACCCCTCCACTTT.